At least ten counts were recorded for the clone carrying this T cell receptor beta chain. Its antigen is undetermined. This specimen comes from a study of regulatory T cells in long-lasting Graves disease. Points from the study as a whole: TCR diversity was lower in persistent Graves' patients than in newly diagnosed ones.

Construction of the TCR beta libraries employed iRepertoire HTBI primers in conjunction with Arm-PCR of CDR3 regions. Using its own MiXCR run on the multiplex PCR reads, TCRdb lists one record per CDR3 protein. The sample shows around 250,000 distinct CDR3 sequences, roughly 21% of them seen only once. As for time point: newly diagnosed GD, antithyroid drugs for less than 3 months. RNA extracted from PBMCs served as the sequencing template. This TCR was sampled from a female donor with Graves disease. The sequences come from peripheral blood mononuclear cells (PBMCs), collected at new diagnosis, from a patient treated with antithyroid drugs.

The chain's CDR3 is CASSSGAGSSYEQYF. In nucleotides, the CDR3 is TGTGCCAGCAGCTCGGGGGCAGGGAGCTCCTACGAGCAGTACTTC. The V gene is TRBV28, the J gene TRBJ2-7; D is possibly TRBD1 or TRBD2 (6 bases each). This CDR3 has 15 residues. Germline V gene lookup returns CDR1 MDHEN and CDR2 SYDVKM. Deletions cut 6 bases from V and 0 bases from J, with 15 bases between.